This passage covers 20 T cell receptor beta chains from one sample sequenced in a study of cytotoxic CD8 clonotypes in ibrutinib-treated CLL. The data were produced by immunoSEQ multiplex PCR, yet TCRdb's version contains in-frame clones alone and is incomplete. The sample holds 160,000 or so clones; approximately 90% are singletons and the top ten take over 2.5%. The sequenced sample was PBMCs, obtained at disease progression, from a patient treated with ibrutinib. These receptors were obtained from a human donor with chronic lymphocytic leukemia.

The V gene is TRBV5-1, the J gene TRBJ2-1, with D possibly TRBD1 on 5 matching bases. Germline V lookup: CDR1 SGHRS, CDR2 YFSETQ. V was shortened by 0 bases and J by 2 bases, with 9 bases between the two germline ends. This CDR3 is built from 15 residues. The CDR3 DNA is TGCGCCAGCAGCTTGGTAGGGGAAACCTACAATGAGCAGTTCTTC. This codes for CASSLVGETYNEQFF.

V is TRBV9 and J is TRBJ2-3, with 9 bases fitting TRBD2. The germline V gene encodes CDR1 SGDLS and CDR2 YYNGEE. CDR3 length equals 15 residues. J lost 2 bases, V lost 3 bases, and 4 bases had no gene match. CDR3 in amino acids: CASSGSGSLTDTQYF. In DNA, the CDR3 is TGTGCCAGCAGCGGTAGCGGGAGTCTCACAGATACGCAGTATTTT.

The rearrangement links TRBV11-3 to TRBJ2-1; no definite D call. Germline CDR1 reads SGHNT; CDR2 reads YENEEA. The V end lost 5 bases, the J end lost 3 bases, and 14 bases lay between the germline ends. This CDR3 contains 15 residues. CDR3 in amino acids: CASSPGTIHYNEQFF. In DNA, the CDR3 is TGTGCCAGCAGCCCGGGCACTATCCACTACAATGAGCAGTTCTTC.

The genes are TRBV10-3 and TRBJ2-2, with D tentatively TRBD2 (5 bases). The V end was cut by 4 bases, the J end by 5 bases, with 8 bases between. CDR1 and CDR2 (germline): ENHRY, SYGVKD. This CDR3 has 13 residues. The CDR3 nucleotides read TGTGCCATCAGTGCCGAGGGAACCGGGGAGCTGTTTTTT. Translation: CAISAEGTGELFF.

The V call is TRBV30, the J call TRBJ1-1; D unresolved. This CDR3 spans 13 amino acids. V lost 3 bases and J 1 base, leaving 9 bases between the germline ends. Germline assignment: CDR1 GTSNPN and CDR2 SVGIG (reference sequence). CDR3 DNA sequence: TGTGCCTGGAGCGCCCAAAAGAACACTGAAGCTTTCTTT. Translated: CAWSAQKNTEAFF.

The chain couples TRBV30 to TRBJ2-2; 9 nucleotides line up with TRBD2. CDR1 is GTSNPN and CDR2 is SVGIG in the germline V gene (reference sequence). J gave up 1 base and V 7 bases, and 1 base lay outside the gene matches. This CDR3 region has 13 residues. The CDR3 here is CALTSGNTGELFF. The CDR3 DNA sequence: TGTGCCTTGACTAGCGGGAACACCGGGGAGCTGTTTTTT.

The rearrangement uses TRBV6-4 and TRBJ2-7, with D uncertain. V lost 9 bases and J 1 base, leaving 4 bases between the germline ends. Germline-derived CDR1 and CDR2 are MRHNA and SNTAGT. CDR3 size: 10 residues. The CDR3 loop is CARVSYEQYF. The CDR3 DNA sequence: TGTGCCAGAGTTTCCTACGAGCAGTACTTC.

This clone turned up a few times. V usage is TRBV7-9 and J usage is TRBJ2-2; maybe TRBD1 (6 bases). The CDR3 is made up of 12 amino acids. Trimming removed 8 bases from V and 6 bases from J, with 10 bases in between. Germline values: CDR1 SEHNR, CDR2 FQNEAQ (reference sequence). CDR3 residues: CASPGVSGELFF. The CDR3 DNA reads TGTGCCAGCCCAGGGGTATCCGGGGAGCTGTTTTTT. Full variable domain (missing parts from reference TRBV7-9 and TRBJ2-2): DTGVSQNPRHKITKRGQNVTFRCDPISEHNRLYWYRQTLGQGPEFLTYFQNEAQLEKSRLLSDRFSAERPKGSFSTLEIQRTEQGDSAMYLCASPGVSGELFFGEGSRLTVL.

The V call is TRBV7-6, the J call TRBJ2-4, with 9 bases aligning to TRBD2. Germline CDR1 SGHVS, CDR2 FNYEAQ. The CDR3 is 19 amino acids. The trim removed 5 bases at V and 1 base at J, leaving 15 bases unmatched. The CDR3 is CASSPDPRAGGGAKNIQYF. For the CDR3, the DNA is TGTGCCAGCAGCCCCGACCCCCGAGCGGGAGGAGGGGCCAAAAACATTCAGTACTTC.

The chain couples TRBV5-6 to TRBJ2-2; no clear D. Looked up from germline, CDR1 is SGHDT and CDR2 is YYEEEE. The CDR3 is 12 residues long. The V end was cut by 0 bases, the J end by 6 bases, with 3 bases between. The CDR3 loop reads CASSLDSGELFF. CDR3 coding DNA: TGTGCCAGCAGCTTGGATTCCGGGGAGCTGTTTTTT.

The V call is TRBV29-1, the J call TRBJ2-7; TRBD1 might be the D (5 bases). CDR3 length: 13 amino acids. Looked up from germline, CDR1 is SQVTM and CDR2 is ANQGSEA. V gave up 6 bases and J gave up 2 bases, with 14 bases separating them. The CDR3 region has the DNA TGCAGCGTACTGATGACAGTACCCTACGAGCAGTACTTC. Its protein is CSVLMTVPYEQYF.

The chain uses TRBV19 and TRBJ1-3; the match to TRBD1 covers 8 bases. Germline V gives CDR1 LNHDA, CDR2 SQIVND (reference sequence). The ends lost 7 bases at V and 4 bases at J; junction bases unmatched: 9. The CDR3 runs 15 residues. The CDR3 region is CASIFGQGVGNTIYF. In DNA form, the CDR3 reads TGTGCCAGTATCTTTGGACAGGGTGTCGGAAACACCATATATTTT.

V and J are TRBV5-1 and TRBJ2-3; D call uncertain. The germline V gene has CDR1 SGHRS and CDR2 YFSETQ. The CDR3 sequence is 12 residues long. V was clipped by 4 bases and J by 4 bases, with 7 bases between them. The CDR3 spells CASSPSPDTQYF. The CDR3 coding sequence is TGCGCCAGCAGCCCATCCCCAGATACGCAGTATTTT.

The gene calls are TRBV19 and TRBJ2-2, with D possibly TRBD2 on 6 matching bases. The V end was cut by 5 bases, the J end by 8 bases, with 15 bases between. CDR3 length: 14 residues. Looked up from germline, CDR1 is LNHDA and CDR2 is SQIVND (reference sequence). The CDR3 DNA is TGTGCCAGTAGTTCCGCCGGGACTCTGGGGGAGCTGTTTTTT. Translating it yields CASSSAGTLGELFF.

This chain joins TRBV14 and TRBJ1-2, with 9 bases that match TRBD1. Germline V lookup: CDR1 SGHDN, CDR2 FVKESK. With V trimmed by 8 bases and J by 2 bases, 15 bases remained unmatched. This CDR3 contains 17 residues. CDR3 nucleotide sequence: TGTGCCAGCCTAGTGGGGACAGGGAGGGAGCAGAACTATGGCTACACCTTC. It codes for CASLVGTGREQNYGYTF.

The count of this clone is one. CDR3 loop: CASSLALGQGTHEQYF. The CDR3 bases are TGTGCCAGCAGCTTAGCCCTCGGACAGGGGACCCACGAGCAGTACTTC. The chain links TRBV7-2 to TRBJ2-7, with 9 bases lining up with TRBD1. Trimming cost V 0 bases and J 5 bases; bases outside gene matches: 8. Germline CDR1 is SGHTA and CDR2 is FQGNSA. The CDR3 covers 16 residues.

The rearrangement joins TRBV6-6 to TRBJ2-7; possibly TRBD2 for D (6 bases). The CDR3 covers 12 residues. V lost 5 bases and J 3 bases, leaving 8 bases between the germline ends. Germline V gene sequence: CDR1 MNHNY, CDR2 SVGAGI (reference sequence). DNA of the CDR3: TGTGCCAGCAGTCGGGAGAACTACGAGCAGTACTTC. The encoded protein is CASSRENYEQYF.

This chain joins TRBV5-1 and TRBJ1-3; D is perhaps TRBD1 (6 bases). Trimming took 4 bases from V and 4 from J, leaving 12 bases between them. The germline V gene encodes CDR1 SGHRS and CDR2 YFSETQ. The CDR3 runs 14 residues. The CDR3 reads CASSQGGSGNTIYF. CDR3 in DNA: TGCGCCAGCAGCCAAGGGGGTTCAGGAAACACCATATATTTT.

The chain joins TRBV19 to TRBJ1-2; 8 bases match TRBD1. J gave up 4 bases and V 3 bases, and 7 bases lay outside the gene matches. The CDR3 extends over 15 amino acids. Germline V lookup: CDR1 LNHDA, CDR2 SQIVND (reference sequence). CDR3 amino acids: CASSMQGAQSYGYTF. CDR3 nucleotides: TGTGCCAGTAGTATGCAGGGGGCGCAGAGCTATGGCTACACCTTC.

J is TRBJ1-2 and V is TRBV27; the D gene is possibly TRBD1 (6 bases). Germline CDR1 MNHEY, CDR2 SMNVEV (reference sequence). The CDR3 sequence is 15 residues long. Trimming stripped 4 bases from V and 3 bases from J, with 15 bases between. CDR3 DNA: TGTGCCAGCAGTTCATCAGCATGGACAGACTATGGCTACACCTTC. As protein: CASSSSAWTDYGYTF.